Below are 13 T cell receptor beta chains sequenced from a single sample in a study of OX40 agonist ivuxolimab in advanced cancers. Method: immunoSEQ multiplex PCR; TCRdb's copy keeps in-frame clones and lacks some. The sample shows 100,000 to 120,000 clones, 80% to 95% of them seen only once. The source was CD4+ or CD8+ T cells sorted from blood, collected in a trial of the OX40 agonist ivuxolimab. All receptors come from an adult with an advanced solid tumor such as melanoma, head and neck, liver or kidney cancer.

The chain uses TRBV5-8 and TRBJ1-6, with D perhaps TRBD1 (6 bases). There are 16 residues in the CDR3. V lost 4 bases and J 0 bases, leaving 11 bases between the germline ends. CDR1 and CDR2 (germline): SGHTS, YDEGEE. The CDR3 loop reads CASSRTGSSYNSPLHF. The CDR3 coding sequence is TGTGCCAGCAGCCGTACAGGGAGCTCCTATAATTCACCCCTCCACTTT.

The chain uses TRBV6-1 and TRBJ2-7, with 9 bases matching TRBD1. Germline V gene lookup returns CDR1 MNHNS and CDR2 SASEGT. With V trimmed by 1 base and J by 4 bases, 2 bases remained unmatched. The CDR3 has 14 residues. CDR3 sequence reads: CASSEGTGVYEQYF. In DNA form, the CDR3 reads TGTGCCAGCAGTGAAGGGACAGGGGTTTACGAGCAGTACTTC.

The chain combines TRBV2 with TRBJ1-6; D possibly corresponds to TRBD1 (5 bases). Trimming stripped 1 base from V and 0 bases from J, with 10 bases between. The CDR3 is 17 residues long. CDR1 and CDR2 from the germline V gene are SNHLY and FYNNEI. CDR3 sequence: CASSEGGGSSYNSPLHF. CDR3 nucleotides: TGTGCCAGCAGTGAAGGGGGGGGTAGCTCCTATAATTCACCCCTCCACTTT.

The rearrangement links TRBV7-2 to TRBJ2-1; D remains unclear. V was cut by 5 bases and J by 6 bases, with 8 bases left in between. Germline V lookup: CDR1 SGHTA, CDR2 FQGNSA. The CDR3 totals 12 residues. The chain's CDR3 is CASSGHSNEQFF. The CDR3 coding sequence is TGTGCCAGCAGCGGCCATTCCAATGAGCAGTTCTTC.

The CDR3 region has the DNA TGTGCCAGTAGTATCCCCGGGCATGGCTACACCTTC. Translated: CASSIPGHGYTF. The chain is built from TRBV19 and TRBJ1-2; no firm D call. V was clipped by 3 bases and J by 6 bases, with 8 bases between them. Germline V gene data show CDR1 as LNHDA and CDR2 as SQIVND (reference sequence). The CDR3 covers 12 residues.

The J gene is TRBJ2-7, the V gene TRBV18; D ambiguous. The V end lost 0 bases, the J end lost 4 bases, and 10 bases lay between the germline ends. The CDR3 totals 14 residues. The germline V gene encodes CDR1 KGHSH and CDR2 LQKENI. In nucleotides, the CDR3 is TGTGCCAGCTCACCACCAGGAACCATATACGAGCAGTACTTC. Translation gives CASSPPGTIYEQYF.

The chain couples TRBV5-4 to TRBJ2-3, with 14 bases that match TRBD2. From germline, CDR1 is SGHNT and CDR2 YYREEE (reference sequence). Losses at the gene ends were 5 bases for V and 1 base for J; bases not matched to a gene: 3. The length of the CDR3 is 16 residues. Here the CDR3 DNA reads TGTGCCAGCAGAAGGGGACTAGCGGGAGGCACAGATACGCAGTATTTT. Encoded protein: CASRRGLAGGTDTQYF.

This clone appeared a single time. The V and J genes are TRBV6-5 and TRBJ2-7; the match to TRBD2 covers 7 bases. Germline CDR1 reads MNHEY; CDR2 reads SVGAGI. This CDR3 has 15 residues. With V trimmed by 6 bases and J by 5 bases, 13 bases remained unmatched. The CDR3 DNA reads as TGTGCCAGCAGCCTATCCAGGGCGGGAGCTGACGAGCAGTACTTC. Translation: CASSLSRAGADEQYF.

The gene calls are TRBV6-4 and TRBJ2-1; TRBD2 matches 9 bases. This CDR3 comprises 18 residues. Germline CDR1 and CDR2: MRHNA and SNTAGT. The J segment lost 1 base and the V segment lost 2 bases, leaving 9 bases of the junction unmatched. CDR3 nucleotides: TGTGCCAGCAGTGACACCCTCAGGGCGGGAGGGTCCTACAATGAGCAGTTCTTC. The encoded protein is CASSDTLRAGGSYNEQFF.

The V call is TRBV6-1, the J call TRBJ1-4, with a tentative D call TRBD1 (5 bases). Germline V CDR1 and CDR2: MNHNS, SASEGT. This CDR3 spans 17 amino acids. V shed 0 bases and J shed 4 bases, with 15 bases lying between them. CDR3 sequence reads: CASSEALGGSYNEKLFF. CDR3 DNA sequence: TGTGCCAGCAGTGAAGCGCTTGGGGGTAGCTATAATGAAAAACTGTTTTTT.

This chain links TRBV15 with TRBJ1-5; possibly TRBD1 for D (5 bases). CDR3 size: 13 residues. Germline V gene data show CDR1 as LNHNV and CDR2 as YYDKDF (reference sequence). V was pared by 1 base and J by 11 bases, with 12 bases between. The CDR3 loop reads CATSRVGDPSQHF. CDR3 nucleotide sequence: TGTGCCACCAGCAGAGTAGGGGACCCCTCCCAGCATTTT.

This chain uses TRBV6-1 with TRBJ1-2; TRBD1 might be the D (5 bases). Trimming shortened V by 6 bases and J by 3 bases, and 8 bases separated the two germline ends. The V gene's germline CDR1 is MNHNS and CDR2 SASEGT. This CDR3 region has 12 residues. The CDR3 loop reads CASRRDDYGYTF. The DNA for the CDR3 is TGTGCCAGCAGAAGGGACGACTATGGCTACACCTTC.

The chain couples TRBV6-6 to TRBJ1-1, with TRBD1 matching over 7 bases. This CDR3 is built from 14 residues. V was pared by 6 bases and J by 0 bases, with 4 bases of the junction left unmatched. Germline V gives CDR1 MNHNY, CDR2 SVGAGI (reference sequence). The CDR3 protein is CASSLTGMNTEAFF. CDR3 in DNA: TGTGCCAGCAGCCTGACAGGGATGAACACTGAAGCTTTCTTT.